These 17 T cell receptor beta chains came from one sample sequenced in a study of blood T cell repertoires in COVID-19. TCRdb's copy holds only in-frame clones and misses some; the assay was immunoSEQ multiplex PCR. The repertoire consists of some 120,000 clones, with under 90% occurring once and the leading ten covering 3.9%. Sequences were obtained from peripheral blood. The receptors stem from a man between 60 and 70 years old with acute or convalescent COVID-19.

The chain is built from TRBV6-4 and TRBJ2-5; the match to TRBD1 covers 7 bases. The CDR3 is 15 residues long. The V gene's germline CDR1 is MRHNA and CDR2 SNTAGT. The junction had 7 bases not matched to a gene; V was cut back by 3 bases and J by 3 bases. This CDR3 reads CASSDCQGVEETQYF. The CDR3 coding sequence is TGTGCCAGCAGTGATTGTCAGGGGGTTGAAGAGACCCAGTACTTC.

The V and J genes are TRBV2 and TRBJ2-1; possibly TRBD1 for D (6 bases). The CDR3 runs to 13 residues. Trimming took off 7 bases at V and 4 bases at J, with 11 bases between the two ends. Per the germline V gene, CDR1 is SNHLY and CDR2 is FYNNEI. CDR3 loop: CASTFGQYNEQFF. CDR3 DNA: TGTGCCAGCACTTTTGGACAGTACAATGAGCAGTTCTTC.

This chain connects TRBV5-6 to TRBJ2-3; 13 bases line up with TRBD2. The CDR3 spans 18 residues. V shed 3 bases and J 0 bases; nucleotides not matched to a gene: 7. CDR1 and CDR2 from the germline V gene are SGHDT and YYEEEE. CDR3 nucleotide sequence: TGTGCCAGCAGCTACTGGACTAGCGGGAGCTCTAGCACAGATACGCAGTATTTT. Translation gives CASSYWTSGSSSTDTQYF.

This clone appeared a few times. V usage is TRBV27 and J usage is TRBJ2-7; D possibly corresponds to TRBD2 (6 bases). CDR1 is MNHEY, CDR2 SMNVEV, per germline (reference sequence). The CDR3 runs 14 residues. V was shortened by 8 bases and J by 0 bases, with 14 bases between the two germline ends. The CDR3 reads CASASGFSSYEQYF. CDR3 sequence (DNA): TGTGCCAGCGCCAGCGGGTTCAGCTCCTACGAGCAGTACTTC.

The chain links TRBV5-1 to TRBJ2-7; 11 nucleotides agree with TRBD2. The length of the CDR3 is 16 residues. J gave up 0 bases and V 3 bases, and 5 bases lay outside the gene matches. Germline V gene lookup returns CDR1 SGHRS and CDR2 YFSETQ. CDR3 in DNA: TGCGCCAGCAGCTCCTCCGGGACTAGCGGCTCCTACGAGCAGTACTTC. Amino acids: CASSSSGTSGSYEQYF.

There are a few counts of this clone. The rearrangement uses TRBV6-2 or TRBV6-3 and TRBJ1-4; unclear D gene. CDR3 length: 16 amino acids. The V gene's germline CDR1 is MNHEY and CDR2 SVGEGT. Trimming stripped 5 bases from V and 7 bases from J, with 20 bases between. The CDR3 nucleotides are TGTGCCAGCAGTCGCCCCCTCGGTTCGGGAGGTGAAAAACTGTTTTTT. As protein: CASSRPLGSGGEKLFF.

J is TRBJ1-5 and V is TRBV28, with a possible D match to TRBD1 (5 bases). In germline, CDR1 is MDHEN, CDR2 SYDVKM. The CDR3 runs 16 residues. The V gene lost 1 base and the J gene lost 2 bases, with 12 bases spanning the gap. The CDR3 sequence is CASSLSSGGGNQPQHF. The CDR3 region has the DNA TGTGCCAGCAGTTTATCTTCGGGGGGAGGCAATCAGCCCCAGCATTTT.

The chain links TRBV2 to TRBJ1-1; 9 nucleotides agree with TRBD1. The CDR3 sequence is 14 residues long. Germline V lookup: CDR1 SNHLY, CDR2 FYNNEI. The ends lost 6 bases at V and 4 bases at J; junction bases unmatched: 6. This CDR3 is CASSETGQGTEAFF. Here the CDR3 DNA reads TGTGCCAGCAGCGAAACGGGACAGGGCACTGAAGCTTTCTTT.

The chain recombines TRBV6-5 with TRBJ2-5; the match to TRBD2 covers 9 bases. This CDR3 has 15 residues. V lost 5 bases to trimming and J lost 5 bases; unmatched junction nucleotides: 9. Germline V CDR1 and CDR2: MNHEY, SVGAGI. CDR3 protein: CASSRGLAYSETQYF. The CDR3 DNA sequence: TGTGCCAGCAGTCGGGGACTAGCATATTCGGAGACCCAGTACTTC.

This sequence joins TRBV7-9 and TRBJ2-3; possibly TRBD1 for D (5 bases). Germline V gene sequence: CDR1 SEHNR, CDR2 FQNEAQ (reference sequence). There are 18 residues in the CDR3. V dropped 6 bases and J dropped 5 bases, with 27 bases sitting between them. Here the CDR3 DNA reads TGTGCCAGCAGTTTCCTCCCTAGAGCAGGGCCTCCCGAAGATACGCAGTATTTT. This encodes CASSFLPRAGPPEDTQYF.

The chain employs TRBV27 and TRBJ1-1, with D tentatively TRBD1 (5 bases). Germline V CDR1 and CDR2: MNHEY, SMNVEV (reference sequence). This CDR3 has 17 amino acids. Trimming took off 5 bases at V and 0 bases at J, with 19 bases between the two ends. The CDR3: CASSLQPRGSMNTEAFF. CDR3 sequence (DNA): TGTGCCAGCAGTCTGCAGCCGCGGGGGTCGATGAACACTGAAGCTTTCTTT.

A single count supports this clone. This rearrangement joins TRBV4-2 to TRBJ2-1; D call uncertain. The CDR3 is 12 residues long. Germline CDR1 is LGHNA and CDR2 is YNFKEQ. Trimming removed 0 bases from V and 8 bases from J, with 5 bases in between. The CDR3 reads CASSQDSDEQFF. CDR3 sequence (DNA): TGTGCCAGCAGCCAAGATTCGGATGAGCAGTTCTTC.

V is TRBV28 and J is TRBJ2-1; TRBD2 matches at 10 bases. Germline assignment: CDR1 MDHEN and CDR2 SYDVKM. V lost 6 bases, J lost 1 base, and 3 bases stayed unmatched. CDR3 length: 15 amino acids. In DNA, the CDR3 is TGTGCCAGCAGAGCGGGAGGGAGGTCCTACAATGAGCAGTTCTTC. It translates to CASRAGGRSYNEQFF.

The CDR3: CASRDSDSEAFF. The CDR3 DNA reads as TGTGCCAGCAGGGACAGTGATTCTGAAGCTTTCTTT. The V gene is TRBV6-6, the J gene TRBJ1-1, with D perhaps TRBD1 (6 bases). Trimming pared 6 bases from V and 6 bases from J, leaving 11 bases between. Germline CDR1 reads MNHNY; CDR2 reads SVGAGI (reference sequence). The length of the CDR3 is 12 residues.

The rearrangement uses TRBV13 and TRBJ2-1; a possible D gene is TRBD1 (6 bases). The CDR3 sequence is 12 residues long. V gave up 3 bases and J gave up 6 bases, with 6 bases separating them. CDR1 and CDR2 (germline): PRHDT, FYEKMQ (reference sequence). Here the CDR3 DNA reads TGTGCCAGCAGCTTGACAGGCAATGAGCAGTTCTTC. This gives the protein CASSLTGNEQFF. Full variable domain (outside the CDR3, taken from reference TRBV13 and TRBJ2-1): AAGVIQSPRHLIKEKRETATLKCYPIPRHDTVYWYQQGPGQDPQFLISFYEKMQSDKGSIPDRFSAQQFSDYHSELNMSSLELGDSALYFCASSLTGNEQFFGPGTRLTVL.

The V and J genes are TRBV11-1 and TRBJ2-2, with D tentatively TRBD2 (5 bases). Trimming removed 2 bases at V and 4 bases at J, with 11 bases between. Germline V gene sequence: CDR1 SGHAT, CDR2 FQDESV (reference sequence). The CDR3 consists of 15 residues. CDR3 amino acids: CASSLRVGSTGELFF. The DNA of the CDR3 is TGTGCCAGCAGCTTACGGGTAGGGAGCACCGGGGAGCTGTTTTTT.

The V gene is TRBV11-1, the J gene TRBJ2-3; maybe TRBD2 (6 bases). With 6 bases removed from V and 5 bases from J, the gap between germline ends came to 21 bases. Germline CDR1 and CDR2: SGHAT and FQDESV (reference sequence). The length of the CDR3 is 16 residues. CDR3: CASRGGIRGRRDTQYF. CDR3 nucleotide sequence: TGTGCCAGCAGGGGCGGGATAAGGGGAAGACGAGATACGCAGTATTTT.